The 3 T cell receptor beta chains presented below share a single source sample, sequenced in a study of T cell responses to AZD1222 COVID-19 vaccine. TCRdb's table, derived via immunoSEQ multiplex PCR, lists solely in-frame clones and lacks some. The sample has roughly 75,000 clones, about nine tenths seen once. The input for sequencing was peripheral blood, taken 28 days after the second AZD1222 dose. The source is an adult who received the AZD1222 COVID-19 vaccine.

The V and J genes are TRBV5-1 and TRBJ2-1; 8 bases fit TRBD1. The CDR3 extends over 14 amino acids. Germline CDR1 is SGHRS and CDR2 is YFSETQ. V lost 4 bases, J lost 9 bases, and 9 bases stayed unmatched. The CDR3 DNA reads TGCGCCAGCAGCGTGGGACAGGCGGGCGGTGAGCAGTTCTTC. Amino acids: CASSVGQAGGEQFF.

Note on this clone: Since the CDR3 does not end with the conserved phenylalanine or tryptophan, this likely comes from a read error. Because the CDR3's place on the DNA is in doubt, the DNA is left out and the CDR3 is given as listed by TCRdb. The V and J genes are TRBV6-4 and TRBJ1-6; the D call TRBD1 from the table was never checked on the DNA. A total of 8 residues make up the CDR3, ends included. Germline CDR1 reads MRHNA; CDR2 reads SNTAGT. CDR3 region: CAIDSRES.

This clone showed up just once. This sample includes further DNA sequences coding for the same CDR3. The rearrangement joins TRBV30 to TRBJ2-7; D not certain. CDR1 and CDR2 from the germline V gene are GTSNPN and SVGIG (reference sequence). This CDR3 is built from 12 residues. Trimming pared 3 bases from V and 0 bases from J, leaving 6 bases between. CDR3 sequence (DNA): TGTGCCTGGAGAAAAGGCTCCTACGAGCAGTACTTC. Protein product: CAWRKGSYEQYF.